The 11 T cell receptor beta chains reported below all come from one sample, sequenced in a study of shared clonotypes between healthy human individuals. Assay used: immunoSEQ multiplex PCR; TCRdb lists only in-frame clones, some missing. This table holds millions of clones, about 95% found once. The source material was naive CD4+ T cells sorted from blood. Subset denoted: CD45RA+ positively selected. The receptors were gathered from a man aged 18 to 35 in good health.

V and J are TRBV7-2 and TRBJ2-6; D call uncertain. Germline V gene sequence: CDR1 SGHTA, CDR2 FQGNSA. This CDR3 region has 16 residues. V was pared by 5 bases and J by 2 bases, with 13 bases between. The CDR3 bases are TGTGCCAGCAGCCCCCACCGGACCCCTGGGGCCAACGTCCTGACTTTC. Translated: CASSPHRTPGANVLTF.

The gene calls are TRBV30 and TRBJ2-2, with TRBD1 identical over 8 bases. This CDR3 has 14 amino acids. Germline trimming cut 1 base from V and 7 bases from J; bases unmatched to any gene: 5. The V gene's germline CDR1 is GTSNPN and CDR2 SVGIG (reference sequence). CDR3 sequence: CAWSGIGQGGELFF. As DNA, the CDR3 is TGTGCCTGGAGTGGGATCGGACAGGGCGGGGAGCTGTTTTTT.

This sequence joins TRBV6-5 and TRBJ1-2, with TRBD1 identical over 10 bases. CDR3 size: 14 residues. Germline V CDR1 and CDR2: MNHEY, SVGAGI. V was pared by 6 bases and J by 7 bases, with 8 bases of the junction left unmatched. The CDR3 spells CASSPLGQGGGYTF. The CDR3 DNA is TGTGCCAGCAGCCCTCTCGGACAGGGGGGTGGCTACACCTTC.

V and J are TRBV5-1 and TRBJ2-3; 9 nucleotides match TRBD2. Germline lookup yields CDR1 SGHRS and CDR2 YFSETQ. The CDR3 covers 16 residues. With 2 bases clipped from V and 4 bases from J, the junction kept 8 bases outside the gene matches. For the CDR3, the DNA is TGCGCCAGCAGCTTTGAAGCGGGAGGACCGGCAGATACGCAGTATTTT. It specifies CASSFEAGGPADTQYF.

Comment on this clone: Other nucleotide sequences in the sample specify the same CDR3. This chain connects TRBV11-2 to TRBJ2-7; D not certain. Germline CDR1 and CDR2: SGHAT and FQNNGV. This CDR3 is built from 14 residues. V was pared by 5 bases and J by 0 bases, with 11 bases between. As DNA, the CDR3 is TGTGCCAGCAGCCTAGTGCGGAGCTCCTACGAGCAGTACTTC. This translates into CASSLVRSSYEQYF.

This chain uses TRBV9 with TRBJ2-3, with no clear D. Germline V gene lookup returns CDR1 SGDLS and CDR2 YYNGEE. The CDR3 contains 15 residues. Trimming took off 0 bases at V and 5 bases at J, with 13 bases between the two ends. The CDR3 bases are TGTGCCAGCAGCGTAGCTGAGCAGGTAAAAGATACGCAGTATTTT. This gives the protein CASSVAEQVKDTQYF.

This chain connects TRBV25-1 to TRBJ2-3, with 7 positions matching TRBD1. Germline CDR1 MGHDK, CDR2 SYGVNS. The CDR3 sequence is 14 residues long. Trimming took 3 bases from V and 4 from J; bases not matched to a gene: 4. The CDR3 sequence is CASSDSRGPDTQYF. The CDR3 DNA sequence: TGTGCCAGCAGTGACTCTAGGGGGCCAGATACGCAGTATTTT.

The chain has TRBV2 and TRBJ2-5; 9 positions match TRBD1. The ends lost 4 bases at V and 1 base at J; junction bases unmatched: 4. The germline CDR1 and CDR2 sequences are SNHLY and FYNNEI. CDR3 length: 15 residues. The CDR3 sequence: CASSGEQGAQETQYF. CDR3 nucleotides: TGTGCCAGCAGTGGGGAACAGGGGGCCCAAGAGACCCAGTACTTC.

The J gene is TRBJ2-7, the V gene TRBV6-1, with D perhaps matching TRBD2 (6 bases). This CDR3 has 15 residues. Deletions cut 7 bases from V and 2 bases from J, with 18 bases between. CDR1 MNHNS and CDR2 SASEGT come from the germline V gene. The CDR3 sequence is CASILRGDSPYEQYF. The DNA of the CDR3 is TGTGCCAGCATCTTACGAGGGGACTCACCCTACGAGCAGTACTTC.

The chain is built from TRBV9 and TRBJ1-4; a weak D match, TRBD1 (6 bases). Deletions cut 4 bases from V and 3 bases from J, with 19 bases between. The CDR3 sequence is 17 residues long. Looked up from germline, CDR1 is SGDLS and CDR2 is YYNGEE. The CDR3 sequence: CASSPHRELLSNEKLFF. The CDR3 nucleotides read TGTGCCAGCAGCCCCCACAGGGAGTTGCTTTCTAATGAAAAACTGTTTTTT.

The chain carries TRBV5-1 and TRBJ2-2, with no clear D. This CDR3 spans 17 amino acids. Germline lookup yields CDR1 SGHRS and CDR2 YFSETQ. Trimming took off 3 bases at V and 0 bases at J, with 15 bases between the two ends. CDR3 coding DNA: TGCGCCAGCAGCTCCCATGGACGGCCTGCGAACACCGGGGAGCTGTTTTTT. It translates to CASSSHGRPANTGELFF.